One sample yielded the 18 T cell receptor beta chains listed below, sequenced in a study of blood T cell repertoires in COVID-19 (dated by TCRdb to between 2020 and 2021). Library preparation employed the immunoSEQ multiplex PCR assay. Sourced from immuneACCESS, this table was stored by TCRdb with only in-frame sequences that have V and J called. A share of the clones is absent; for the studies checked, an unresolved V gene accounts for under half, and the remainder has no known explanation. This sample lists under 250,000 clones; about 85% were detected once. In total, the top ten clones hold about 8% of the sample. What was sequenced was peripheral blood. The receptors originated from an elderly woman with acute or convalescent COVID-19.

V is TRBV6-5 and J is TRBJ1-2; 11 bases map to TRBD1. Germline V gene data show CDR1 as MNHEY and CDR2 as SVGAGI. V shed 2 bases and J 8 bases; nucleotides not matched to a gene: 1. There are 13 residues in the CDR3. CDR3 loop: CASSYGDRGGYTF. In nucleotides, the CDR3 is TGTGCCAGCAGTTACGGGGACAGGGGGGGCTACACCTTC.

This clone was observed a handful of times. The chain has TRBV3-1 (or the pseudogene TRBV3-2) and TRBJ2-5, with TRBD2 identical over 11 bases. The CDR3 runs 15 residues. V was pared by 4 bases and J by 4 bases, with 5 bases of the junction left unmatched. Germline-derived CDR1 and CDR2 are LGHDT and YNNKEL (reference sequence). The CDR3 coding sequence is TGTGCCAGCAGCCTGACTAGCGGGACCCTAGAGACCCAGTACTTC. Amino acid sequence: CASSLTSGTLETQYF.

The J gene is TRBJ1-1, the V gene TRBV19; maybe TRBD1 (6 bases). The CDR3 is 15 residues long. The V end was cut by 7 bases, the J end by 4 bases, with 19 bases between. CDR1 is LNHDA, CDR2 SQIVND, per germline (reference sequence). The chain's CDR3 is CASTLPGTRSTEAFF. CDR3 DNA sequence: TGTGCCAGTACCCTCCCCGGGACACGAAGCACTGAAGCTTTCTTT.

The DNA for the CDR3 is TGTGCCTGGAGTACGGAGATCCCCTCCCAAGAGACCCAGTACTTC. This encodes CAWSTEIPSQETQYF. This chain connects TRBV30 to TRBJ2-5; D uncertain. CDR1 GTSNPN and CDR2 SVGIG come from the germline V gene (reference sequence). There are 15 residues in the CDR3. The germline V and J ends were trimmed by 2 bases and 1 base, with 14 bases remaining between them. The variable domain in full, with the rest retrieved from reference TRBV30 and TRBJ2-5, is SQTIHQWPATLVQPVGSPLSLECTVEGTSNPNLYWYRQAAGRGLQLLFYSVGIGQISSEVPQNLSASRPQDRQFILSSKKLLLSDSGFYLCAWSTEIPSQETQYFGPGTRLLVL.

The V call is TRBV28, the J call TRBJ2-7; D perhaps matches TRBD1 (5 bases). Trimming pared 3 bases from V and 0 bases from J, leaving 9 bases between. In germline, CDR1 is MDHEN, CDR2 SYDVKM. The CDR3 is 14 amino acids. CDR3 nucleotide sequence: TGTGCCAGCAGTTTTGGGGCCCTCTCCTACGAGCAGTACTTC. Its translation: CASSFGALSYEQYF. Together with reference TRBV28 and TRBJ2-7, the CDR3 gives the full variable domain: DVKVTQSSRYLVKRTGEKVFLECVQDMDHENMFWYRQDPGLGLRLIYFSYDVKMKEKGDIPEGYSVSREKKERFSLILESASTNQTSMYLCASSFGALSYEQYFGPGTRLTVT.

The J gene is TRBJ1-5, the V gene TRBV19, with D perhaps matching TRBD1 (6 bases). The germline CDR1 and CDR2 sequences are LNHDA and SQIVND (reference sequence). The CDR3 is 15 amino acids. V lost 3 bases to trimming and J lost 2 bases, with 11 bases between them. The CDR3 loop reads CASSMARGGNQPQHF. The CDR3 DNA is TGTGCCAGTAGTATGGCCAGGGGAGGCAATCAGCCCCAGCATTTT.

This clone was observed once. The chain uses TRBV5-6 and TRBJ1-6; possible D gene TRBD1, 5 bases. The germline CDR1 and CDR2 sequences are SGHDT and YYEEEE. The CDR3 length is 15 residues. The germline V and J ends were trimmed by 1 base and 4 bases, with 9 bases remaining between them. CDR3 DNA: TGTGCCAGCAGCTTGCAGGGTCTGTATAATTCACCCCTCCACTTT. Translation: CASSLQGLYNSPLHF.

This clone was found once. The CDR3 spells CASSLRGTSGREDTGELFF. CDR3 nucleotide sequence: TGTGCCAGCAGCTTAAGGGGGACTAGCGGGAGGGAGGACACCGGGGAGCTGTTTTTT. The rearrangement joins TRBV7-3 to TRBJ2-2, with 16 bases that match TRBD2. Trimming took 1 base from V and 3 from J; bases not matched to a gene: 5. The CDR3 covers 19 residues. Germline V CDR1 and CDR2: SGHTA, FQGTGA.

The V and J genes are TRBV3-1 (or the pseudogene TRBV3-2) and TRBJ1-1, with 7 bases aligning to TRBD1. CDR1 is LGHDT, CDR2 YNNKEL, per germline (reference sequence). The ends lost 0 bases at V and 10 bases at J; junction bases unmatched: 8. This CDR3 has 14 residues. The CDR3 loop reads CASSQDYRGRAAFF. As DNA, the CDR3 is TGTGCCAGCAGCCAAGATTACAGGGGACGGGCAGCTTTCTTT.

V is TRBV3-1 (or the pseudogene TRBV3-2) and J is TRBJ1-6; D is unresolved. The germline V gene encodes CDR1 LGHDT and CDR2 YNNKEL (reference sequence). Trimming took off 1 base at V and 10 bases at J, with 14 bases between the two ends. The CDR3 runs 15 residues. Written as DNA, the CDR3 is TGTGCCAGCAGCCAAGTTTGGCAGCCGAGGTCACCCCTCCACTTT. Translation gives CASSQVWQPRSPLHF.

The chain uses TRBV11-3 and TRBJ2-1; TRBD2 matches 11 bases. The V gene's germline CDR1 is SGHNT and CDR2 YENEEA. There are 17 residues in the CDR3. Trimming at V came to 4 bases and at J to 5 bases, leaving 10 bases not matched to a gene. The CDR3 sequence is CASSSTSGGILNNEQFF. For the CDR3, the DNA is TGTGCCAGCAGCTCCACTAGCGGGGGAATCCTGAACAATGAGCAGTTCTTC.

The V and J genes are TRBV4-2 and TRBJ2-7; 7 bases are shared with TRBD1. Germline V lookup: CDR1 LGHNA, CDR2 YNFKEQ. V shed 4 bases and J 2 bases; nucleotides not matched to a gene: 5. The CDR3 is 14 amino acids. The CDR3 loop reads CASSLNRGPYEQYF. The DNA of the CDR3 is TGTGCCAGCAGCCTTAACAGGGGACCCTACGAGCAGTACTTC.

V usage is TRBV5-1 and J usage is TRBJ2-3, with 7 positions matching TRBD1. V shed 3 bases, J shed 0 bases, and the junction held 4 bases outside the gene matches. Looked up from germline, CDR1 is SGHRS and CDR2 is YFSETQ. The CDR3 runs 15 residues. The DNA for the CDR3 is TGCGCCAGCAGCTGGGGGACAGCTAGCACAGATACGCAGTATTTT. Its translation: CASSWGTASTDTQYF.

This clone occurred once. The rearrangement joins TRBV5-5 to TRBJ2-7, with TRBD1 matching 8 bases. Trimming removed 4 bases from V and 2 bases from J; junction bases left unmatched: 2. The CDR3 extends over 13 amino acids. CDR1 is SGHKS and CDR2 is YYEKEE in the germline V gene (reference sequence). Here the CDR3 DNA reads TGTGCCAGCAGCAAGGACAGGGCCTACGAGCAGTACTTC. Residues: CASSKDRAYEQYF.

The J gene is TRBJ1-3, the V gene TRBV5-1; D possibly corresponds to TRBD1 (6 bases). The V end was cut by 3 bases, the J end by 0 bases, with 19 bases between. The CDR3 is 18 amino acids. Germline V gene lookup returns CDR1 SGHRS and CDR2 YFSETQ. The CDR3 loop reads CASSSPPGQLNSGNTIYF. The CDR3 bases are TGCGCCAGCAGCTCCCCGCCGGGACAACTCAACTCTGGAAACACCATATATTTT. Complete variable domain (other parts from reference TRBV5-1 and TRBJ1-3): KAGVTQTPRYLIKTRGQQVTLSCSPISGHRSVSWYQQTPGQGLQFLFEYFSETQRNKGNFPGRFSGRQFSNSRSEMNVSTLELGDSALYLCASSSPPGQLNSGNTIYFGEGSWLTVV.

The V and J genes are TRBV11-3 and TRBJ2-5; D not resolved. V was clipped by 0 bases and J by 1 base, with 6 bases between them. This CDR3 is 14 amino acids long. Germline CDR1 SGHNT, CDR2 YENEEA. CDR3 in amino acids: CASSLDSFQETQYF. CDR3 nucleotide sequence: TGTGCCAGCAGCTTAGATAGCTTCCAAGAGACCCAGTACTTC. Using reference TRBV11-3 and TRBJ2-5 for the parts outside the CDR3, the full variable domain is EAGVVQSPRYKIIEKKQPVAFWCNPISGHNTLYWYLQNLGQGPELLIRYENEEAVDDSQLPKDRFSAERLKGVDSTLKIQPAELGDSAVYLCASSLDSFQETQYFGPGTRLLVL.

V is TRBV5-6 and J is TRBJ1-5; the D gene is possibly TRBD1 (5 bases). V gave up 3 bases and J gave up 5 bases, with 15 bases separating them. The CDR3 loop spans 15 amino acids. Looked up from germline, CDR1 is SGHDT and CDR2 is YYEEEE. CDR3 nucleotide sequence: TGTGCCAGCAGCTCCACCTTAGGGGCTGATCAGCCCCAGCATTTT. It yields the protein CASSSTLGADQPQHF.

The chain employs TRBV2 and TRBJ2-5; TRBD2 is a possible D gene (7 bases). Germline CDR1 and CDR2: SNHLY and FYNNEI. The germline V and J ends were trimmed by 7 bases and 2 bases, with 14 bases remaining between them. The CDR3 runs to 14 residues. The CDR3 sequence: CASNPGGRQETQYF. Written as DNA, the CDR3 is TGTGCCAGCAACCCCGGGGGGCGACAAGAGACCCAGTACTTC.